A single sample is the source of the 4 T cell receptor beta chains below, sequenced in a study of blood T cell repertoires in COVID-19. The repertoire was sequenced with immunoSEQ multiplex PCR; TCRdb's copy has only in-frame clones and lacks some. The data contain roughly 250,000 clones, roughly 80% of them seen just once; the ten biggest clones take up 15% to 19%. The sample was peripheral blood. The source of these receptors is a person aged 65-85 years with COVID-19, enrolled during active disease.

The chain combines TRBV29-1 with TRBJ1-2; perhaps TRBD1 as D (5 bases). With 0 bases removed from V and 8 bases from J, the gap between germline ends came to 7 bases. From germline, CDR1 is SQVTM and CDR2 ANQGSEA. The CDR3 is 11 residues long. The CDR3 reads CSVEDAGGYTF. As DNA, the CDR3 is TGCAGCGTTGAAGATGCAGGGGGCTACACCTTC.

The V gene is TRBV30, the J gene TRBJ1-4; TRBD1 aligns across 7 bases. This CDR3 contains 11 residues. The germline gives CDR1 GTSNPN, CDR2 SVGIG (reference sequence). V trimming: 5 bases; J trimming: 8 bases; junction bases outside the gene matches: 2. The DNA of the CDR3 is TGTGCCTGGGGGACAGCGGAAAAACTGTTTTTT. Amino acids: CAWGTAEKLFF. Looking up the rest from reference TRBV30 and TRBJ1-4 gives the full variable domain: SQTIHQWPATLVQPVGSPLSLECTVEGTSNPNLYWYRQAAGRGLQLLFYSVGIGQISSEVPQNLSASRPQDRQFILSSKKLLLSDSGFYLCAWGTAEKLFFGSGTQLSVL.

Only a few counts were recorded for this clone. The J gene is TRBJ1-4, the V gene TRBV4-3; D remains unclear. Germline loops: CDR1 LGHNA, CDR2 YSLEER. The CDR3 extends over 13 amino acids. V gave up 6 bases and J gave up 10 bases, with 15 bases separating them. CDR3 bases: TGCGCCAGCAGTCCCCAGAGGTCCGGAAAACTGTTTTTT. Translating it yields CASSPQRSGKLFF.

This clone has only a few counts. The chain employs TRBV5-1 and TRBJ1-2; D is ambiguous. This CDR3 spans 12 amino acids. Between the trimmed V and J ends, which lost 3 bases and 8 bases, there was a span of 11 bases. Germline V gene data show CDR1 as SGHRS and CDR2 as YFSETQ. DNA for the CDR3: TGCGCCAGCAGCTGGGAGGGCCGGGGCTACACCTTC. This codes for CASSWEGRGYTF. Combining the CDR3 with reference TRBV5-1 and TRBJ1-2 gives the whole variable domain KAGVTQTPRYLIKTRGQQVTLSCSPISGHRSVSWYQQTPGQGLQFLFEYFSETQRNKGNFPGRFSGRQFSNSRSEMNVSTLELGDSALYLCASSWEGRGYTFGSGTRLTVV.